The entry below describes one T cell receptor (beta chain). V was pared by 10 bases and J by 3 bases, with 13 bases between. The CDR3 length is 13 residues. Germline CDR1 and CDR2: MNHNS and SASEGT. 13 Jbeta primers and 60 Vbeta primers were used for the PCR. Using immunoSEQ multiplex PCR, the repertoire was profiled, and TCRdb retains in-frame clones only, with some absent. In the table there are more than 85,000 clones, about four fifths of which are singletons. The sample originates from a study of cytomegalovirus exposure and HLA in healthy donors. The V and J genes are TRBV6-1 and TRBJ1-5; D is uncertain. The sequencing sample was made of PBMCs. The receptor was isolated from a female donor in good health and CMV-seropositive. CDR3 residues: CATGWINNQPQHF. Written as DNA, the CDR3 is TGTGCCACCGGGTGGATCAACAATCAGCCCCAGCATTTT.